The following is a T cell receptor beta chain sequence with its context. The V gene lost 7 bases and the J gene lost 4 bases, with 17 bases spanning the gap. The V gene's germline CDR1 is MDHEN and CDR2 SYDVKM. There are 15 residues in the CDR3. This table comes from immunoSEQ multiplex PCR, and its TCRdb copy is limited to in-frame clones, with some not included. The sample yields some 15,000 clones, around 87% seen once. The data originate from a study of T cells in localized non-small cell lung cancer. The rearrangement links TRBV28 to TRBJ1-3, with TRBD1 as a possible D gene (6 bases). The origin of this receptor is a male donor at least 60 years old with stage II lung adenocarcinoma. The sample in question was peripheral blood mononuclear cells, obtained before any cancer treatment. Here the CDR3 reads CASTVGGTSGNTIYF. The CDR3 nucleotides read TGTGCCAGCACCGTAGGGGGGACATCAGGAAACACCATATATTTT. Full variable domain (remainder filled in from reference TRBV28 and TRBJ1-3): DVKVTQSSRYLVKRTGEKVFLECVQDMDHENMFWYRQDPGLGLRLIYFSYDVKMKEKGDIPEGYSVSREKKERFSLILESASTNQTSMYLCASTVGGTSGNTIYFGEGSWLTVV.